One TCR beta chain is described in this entry. Its antigen is still unknown. The germline V gene encodes CDR1 SGHDT and CDR2 YYEEEE. The CDR3 sequence is 15 residues long. With 5 bases clipped from V and 6 bases from J, the junction kept 5 bases outside the gene matches. The sample belongs to a study of breast tumors, draining lymph nodes, adjacent tissues. TCRdb called the multiplex PCR reads again in MiXCR, with one record for every CDR3 protein. The sample lists 15,000 to 16,000 distinct CDR3 sequences, 52% occurring once. Regarding the study as a whole: The data were judged consistent with most tumor T cells coming from lymph node and expanding in tumor. Compared with lymph nodes, tumors were less diverse; compared with nontumor tissue, more.

Sequencing used tumor-adjacent breast tissue. This sequence originates from a female donor with breast cancer. Some clones in this sample may be carry-over from other donors' samples. V and J are TRBV5-6 and TRBJ2-3; TRBD2 matches at 14 bases. The CDR3 sequence: CASRWTSGRSDTQYF. The CDR3 bases are TGTGCCAGCAGGTGGACTAGCGGGAGGTCGGATACGCAGTATTTT.